The 3 T cell receptor beta chains in this list originate from one sample, sequenced in a study of Graves' ophthalmopathy and Graves' hyperthyroidism. RNA transcripts provided the template for amplifying TCR beta CDR3 regions. RT-PCR in the first round used HTBI primers; a second-round multiplex PCR followed. TCRdb fed the multiplex PCR reads into MiXCR, producing one record per CDR3 protein. The table shows hundreds of thousands of distinct CDR3 sequences, with about two fifths occurring only once. The sample consisted of peripheral blood. Receptor source: an adult man with Graves' ophthalmopathy.

In regard to this clonotype: This sequence may be a read error, since a much larger clone differs from it by one base. The chain combines TRBV24-1 with TRBJ2-7; the D gene is possibly TRBD2 (5 bases). This CDR3 has 16 amino acids. The germline gives CDR1 KGHDR, CDR2 SFDVKD. The V end was cut by 5 bases, the J end by 2 bases, with 18 bases between. The chain's CDR3 is CATSVFKGPSPYEQYF. The CDR3, as DNA: TGTGCCACCAGTGTCTTCAAGGGCCCTAGCCCCTACGAGCAGTACTTC.

This clonotype has a count of ten or more. The chain couples TRBV2 to TRBJ2-7; 7 bases align to TRBD2. The length of the CDR3 is 14 residues. Trimming at V came to 5 bases and at J to 3 bases, leaving 7 bases not matched to a gene. Germline CDR1 and CDR2: SNHLY and FYNNEI. The CDR3 DNA follows: TGTGCCAGCAGTTACCAAAGCGGGAACTACGAGCAGTACTTC. Protein: CASSYQSGNYEQYF.

The chain has TRBV30 and TRBJ1-4; D call uncertain. This CDR3 region has 11 residues. Germline V lookup: CDR1 GTSNPN, CDR2 SVGIG (reference sequence). V was cut by 1 base and J by 6 bases, with 3 bases left in between. In DNA, the CDR3 is TGTGCCTGGAGTGGCTATGAAAAACTGTTTTTT. Protein: CAWSGYEKLFF.